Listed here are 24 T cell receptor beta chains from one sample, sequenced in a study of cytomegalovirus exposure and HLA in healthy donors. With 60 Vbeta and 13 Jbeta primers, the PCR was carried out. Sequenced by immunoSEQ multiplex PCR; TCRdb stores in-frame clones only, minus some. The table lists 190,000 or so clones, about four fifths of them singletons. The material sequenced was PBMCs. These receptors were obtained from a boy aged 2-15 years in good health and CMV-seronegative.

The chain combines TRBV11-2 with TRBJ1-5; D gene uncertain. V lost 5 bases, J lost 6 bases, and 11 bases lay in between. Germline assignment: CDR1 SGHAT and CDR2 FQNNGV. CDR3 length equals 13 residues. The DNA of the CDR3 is TGTGCCAGCAGCCCGACGGAGGGTCAGCCCCAGCATTTT. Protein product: CASSPTEGQPQHF.

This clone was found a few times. CDR3 protein: CAISGYRGPSHGYTF. In DNA, the CDR3 is TGTGCCATCAGCGGTTACAGGGGTCCCTCGCATGGCTACACCTTC. This chain connects TRBV10-3 to TRBJ1-2; 7 positions agree with TRBD1. The CDR3 consists of 15 residues. Trimming removed 6 bases from V and 6 bases from J; junction bases left unmatched: 13. The germline gives CDR1 ENHRY, CDR2 SYGVKD.

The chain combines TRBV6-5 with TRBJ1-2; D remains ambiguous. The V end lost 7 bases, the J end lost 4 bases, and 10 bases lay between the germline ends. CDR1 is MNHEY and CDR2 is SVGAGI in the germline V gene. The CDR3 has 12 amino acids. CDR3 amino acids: CASTEASYGYTF. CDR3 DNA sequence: TGTGCCAGCACGGAGGCCTCCTATGGCTACACCTTC.

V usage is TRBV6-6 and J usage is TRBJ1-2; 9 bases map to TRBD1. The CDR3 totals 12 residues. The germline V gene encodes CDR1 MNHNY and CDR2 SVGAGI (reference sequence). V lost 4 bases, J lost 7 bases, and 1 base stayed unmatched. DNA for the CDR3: TGTGCCAGCAGTTGGACAGGGGTTGGCTACACCTTC. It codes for CASSWTGVGYTF.

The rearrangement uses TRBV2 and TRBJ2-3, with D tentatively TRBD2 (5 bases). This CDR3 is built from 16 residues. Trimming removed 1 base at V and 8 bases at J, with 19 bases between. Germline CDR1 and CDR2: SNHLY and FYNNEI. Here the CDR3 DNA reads TGTGCCAGCAGTGAAGTGGACTTCCCGACACAGATTACGCAGTATTTT. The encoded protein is CASSEVDFPTQITQYF.

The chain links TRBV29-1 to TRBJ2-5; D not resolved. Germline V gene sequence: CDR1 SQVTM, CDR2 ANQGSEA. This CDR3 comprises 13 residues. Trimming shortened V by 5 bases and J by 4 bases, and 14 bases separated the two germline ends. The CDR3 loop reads CSVSSVLRETQYF. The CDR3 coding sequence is TGCAGCGTTTCTTCGGTTTTGCGAGAGACCCAGTACTTC.

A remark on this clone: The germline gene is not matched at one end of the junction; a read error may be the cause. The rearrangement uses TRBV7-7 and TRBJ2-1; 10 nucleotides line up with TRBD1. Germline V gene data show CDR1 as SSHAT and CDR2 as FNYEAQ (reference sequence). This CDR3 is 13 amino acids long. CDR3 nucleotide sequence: TGTGCTAGCAGCCCGGGACAGGGGAGTGAGCAGTTCTTC. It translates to CASSPGQGSEQFF.

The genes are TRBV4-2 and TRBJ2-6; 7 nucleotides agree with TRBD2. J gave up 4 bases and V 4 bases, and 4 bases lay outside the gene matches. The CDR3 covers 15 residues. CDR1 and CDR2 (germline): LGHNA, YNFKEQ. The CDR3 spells CASSRTSTGANVLTF. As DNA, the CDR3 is TGTGCCAGCAGCCGGACTAGTACCGGGGCCAACGTCCTGACTTTC.

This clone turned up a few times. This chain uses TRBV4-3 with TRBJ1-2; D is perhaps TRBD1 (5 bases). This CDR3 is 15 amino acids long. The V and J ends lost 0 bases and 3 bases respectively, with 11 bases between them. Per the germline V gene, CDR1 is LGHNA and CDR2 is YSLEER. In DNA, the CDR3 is TGCGCCAGCAGCCAAGAGGCGGGGACGGACTATGGCTACACCTTC. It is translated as CASSQEAGTDYGYTF.

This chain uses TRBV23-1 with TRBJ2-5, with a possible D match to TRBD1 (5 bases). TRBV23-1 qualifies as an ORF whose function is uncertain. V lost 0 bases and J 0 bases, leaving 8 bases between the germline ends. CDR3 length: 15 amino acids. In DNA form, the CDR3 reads TGCGCCAGCAGTCAATCAGGCAGGGACCAAGAGACCCAGTACTTC. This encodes CASSQSGRDQETQYF.

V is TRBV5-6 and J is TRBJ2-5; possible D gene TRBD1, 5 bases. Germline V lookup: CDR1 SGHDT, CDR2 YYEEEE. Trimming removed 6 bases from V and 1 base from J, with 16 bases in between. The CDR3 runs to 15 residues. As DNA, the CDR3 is TGTGCCAGCACGAGGATACAGGCCCTCCAAGAGACCCAGTACTTC. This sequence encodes CASTRIQALQETQYF.

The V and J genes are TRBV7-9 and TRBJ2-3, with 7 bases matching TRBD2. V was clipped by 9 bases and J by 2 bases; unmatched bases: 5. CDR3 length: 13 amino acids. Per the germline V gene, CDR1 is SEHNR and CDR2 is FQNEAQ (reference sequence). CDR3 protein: CASVAGSTDTQYF. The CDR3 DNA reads TGTGCCAGTGTAGCGGGCTCCACAGATACGCAGTATTTT.

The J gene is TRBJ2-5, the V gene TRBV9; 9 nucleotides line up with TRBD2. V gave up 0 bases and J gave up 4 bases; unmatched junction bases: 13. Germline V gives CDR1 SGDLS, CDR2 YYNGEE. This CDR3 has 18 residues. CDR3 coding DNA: TGTGCCAGCAGCGTAGGAAGCGGGGGGCCCCCCGGCCTAGAGACCCAGTACTTC. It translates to CASSVGSGGPPGLETQYF.

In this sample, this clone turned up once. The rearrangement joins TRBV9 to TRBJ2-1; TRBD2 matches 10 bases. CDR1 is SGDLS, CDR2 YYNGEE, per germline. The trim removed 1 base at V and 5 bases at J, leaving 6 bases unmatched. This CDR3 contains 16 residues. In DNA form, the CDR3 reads TGTGCCAGCAGCGTATGGTCTAGCGGGGGAAACAATGAGCAGTTCTTC. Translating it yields CASSVWSSGGNNEQFF.

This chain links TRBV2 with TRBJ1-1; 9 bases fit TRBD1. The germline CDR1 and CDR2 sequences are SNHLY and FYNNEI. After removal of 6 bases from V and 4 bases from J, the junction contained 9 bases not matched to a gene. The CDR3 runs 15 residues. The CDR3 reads CASRGTGRQSTEAFF. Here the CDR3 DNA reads TGTGCCAGCAGGGGGACAGGGAGGCAAAGCACTGAAGCTTTCTTT. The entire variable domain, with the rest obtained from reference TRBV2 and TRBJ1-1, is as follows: EPEVTQTPSHQVTQMGQEVILRCVPISNHLYFYWYRQILGQKVEFLVSFYNNEISEKSEIFDDQFSVERPDGSNFTLKIRSTKLEDSAMYFCASRGTGRQSTEAFFGQGTRLTVV.

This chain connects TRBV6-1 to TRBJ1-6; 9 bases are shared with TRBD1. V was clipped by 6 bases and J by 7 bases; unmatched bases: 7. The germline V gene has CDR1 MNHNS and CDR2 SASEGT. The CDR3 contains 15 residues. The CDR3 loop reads CASSLTGGQNSPLHF. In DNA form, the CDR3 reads TGTGCCAGCAGCCTCACAGGGGGCCAGAATTCACCCCTCCACTTT.

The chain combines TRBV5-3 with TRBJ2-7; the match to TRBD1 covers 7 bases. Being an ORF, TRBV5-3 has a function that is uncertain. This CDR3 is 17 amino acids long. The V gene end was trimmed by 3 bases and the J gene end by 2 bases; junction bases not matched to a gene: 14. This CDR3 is CARSSDRPQTSTYEQYF. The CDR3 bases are TGTGCCAGAAGCTCGGACAGGCCCCAAACCTCCACCTACGAGCAGTACTTC.

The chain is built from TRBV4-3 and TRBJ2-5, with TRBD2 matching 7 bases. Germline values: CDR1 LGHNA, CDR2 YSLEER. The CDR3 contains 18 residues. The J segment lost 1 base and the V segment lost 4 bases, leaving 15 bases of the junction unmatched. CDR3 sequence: CASSRTVSGGGVQETQYF. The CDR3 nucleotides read TGCGCCAGCAGCCGGACCGTATCGGGCGGGGGAGTCCAAGAGACCCAGTACTTC.

The CDR3 nucleotides are TGTGCCAGCAGATTAGGACTAGTACAATTCGGAGAGACCCAGTACTTC. It is translated as CASRLGLVQFGETQYF. The gene calls are TRBV2 and TRBJ2-5, with TRBD2 matching 7 bases. The germline gives CDR1 SNHLY, CDR2 FYNNEI. Trimming cost V 6 bases and J 4 bases; bases outside gene matches: 14. The CDR3 spans 16 residues.

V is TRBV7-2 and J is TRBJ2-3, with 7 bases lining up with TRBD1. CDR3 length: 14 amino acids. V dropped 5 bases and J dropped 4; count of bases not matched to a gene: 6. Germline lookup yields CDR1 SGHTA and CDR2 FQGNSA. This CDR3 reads CASSPADRSDTQYF. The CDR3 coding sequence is TGTGCCAGCAGCCCCGCGGACAGGTCAGATACGCAGTATTTT. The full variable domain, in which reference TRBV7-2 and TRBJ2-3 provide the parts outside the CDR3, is GAGVSQSPSNKVTEKGKDVELRCDPISGHTALYWYRQSLGQGLEFLIYFQGNSAPDKSGLPSDRFSAERTGGSVSTLTIQRTQQEDSAVYLCASSPADRSDTQYFGPGTRLTVL.

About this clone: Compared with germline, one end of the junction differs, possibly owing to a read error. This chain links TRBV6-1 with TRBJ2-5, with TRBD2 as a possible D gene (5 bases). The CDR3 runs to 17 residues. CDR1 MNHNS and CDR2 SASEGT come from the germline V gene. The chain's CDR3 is CASSEAVGPSRSQTRYF. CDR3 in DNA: TGTGCCAGCAGTGAAGCGGTCGGGCCTAGCAGGTCTCAGACCCGGTACTTC.

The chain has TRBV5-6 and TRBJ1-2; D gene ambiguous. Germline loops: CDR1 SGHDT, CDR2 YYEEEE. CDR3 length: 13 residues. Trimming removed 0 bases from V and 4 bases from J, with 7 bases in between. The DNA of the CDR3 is TGTGCCAGCAGCTTGGGACTGCTCTATGGCTACACCTTC. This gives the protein CASSLGLLYGYTF. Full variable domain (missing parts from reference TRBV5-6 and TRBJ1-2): DAGVTQSPTHLIKTRGQQVTLRCSPKSGHDTVSWYQQALGQGPQFIFQYYEEEERQRGNFPDRFSGHQFPNYSSELNVNALLLGDSALYLCASSLGLLYGYTFGSGTRLTVV.

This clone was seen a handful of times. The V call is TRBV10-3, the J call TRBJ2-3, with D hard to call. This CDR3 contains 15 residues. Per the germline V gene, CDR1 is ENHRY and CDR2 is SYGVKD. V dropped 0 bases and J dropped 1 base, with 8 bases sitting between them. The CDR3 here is CAISESGQGTDTQYF. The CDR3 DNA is TGTGCCATCAGTGAGTCAGGTCAGGGCACAGATACGCAGTATTTT.

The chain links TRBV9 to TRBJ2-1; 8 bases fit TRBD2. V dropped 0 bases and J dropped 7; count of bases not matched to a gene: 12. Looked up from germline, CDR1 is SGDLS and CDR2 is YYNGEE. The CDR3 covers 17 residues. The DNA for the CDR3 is TGTGCCAGCAGCGTAGAGGCCCGGGGGGGGAGCTGGAATGAGCAGTTCTTC. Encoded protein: CASSVEARGGSWNEQFF.